The clone carrying this T cell receptor beta chain was seen a few times. The target antigen is unknown. CDR1 and CDR2 from the germline V gene are SGHRS and YFSETQ. The CDR3 spans 14 residues. Trimming removed 4 bases from V and 5 bases from J, with 14 bases in between. This entry belongs to a study of CD8 T cells in ankylosing spondylitis. General study points: A motif of 7 to 9 highly homologous TCR beta variants was seen as apparently characteristic of ankylosing spondylitis blood. Existing reports had already noted some motif variants in reactive arthritis synovial fluid and blood. There was reportedly significant enrichment of clones that were disease-linked in matched ankylosing spondylitis synovial fluid.

MiXCR, applied by TCRdb to the 5' RACE reads, yields one record per CDR3 protein. The table lists around 300,000 distinct CDR3 sequences, roughly 20% of them singletons. Source material: blood, either unsorted or a sorted T cell fraction (not recorded which). V is TRBV5-1 and J is TRBJ2-3; maybe TRBD2 (6 bases). This TCR came from a female donor with ankylosing spondylitis or in good health (not recorded which). The CDR3 DNA is TGCGCCAGCAGCCCCCGGGCAGCGGGAGATACGCAGTATTTT. It yields the protein CASSPRAAGDTQYF.